Listed here are 21 T cell receptor beta chains from one sample, sequenced in a study of T-cell reconstitution after alpha-beta-depleted transplantation in children. A TCRbeta library incorporating unique molecular identifiers was prepared. TCRdb processed the PCR reads anew with MiXCR; each CDR3 protein has one entry. Among approximately 650,000 distinct CDR3 sequences listed, around 13% were seen once. This material consisted of PBMCs, taken before TCRalphabeta/CD19-depleted stem cell transplant. These receptors were taken from a girl aged 2 to 10 with congenital amegakaryocytic thrombocytopenia, due to receive a stem cell transplant.

This clonotype was seen at least ten times. This chain joins TRBV29-1 and TRBJ2-7, with D possibly being TRBD1 (6 bases). Trimming removed 5 bases from V and 2 bases from J, with 19 bases in between. In germline, CDR1 is SQVTM, CDR2 ANQGSEA. The CDR3 covers 15 residues. For the CDR3, the DNA is TGCAGCGTTTCCCGAAGGTTCGGGACACCCTACGAGCAGTACTTC. Residues: CSVSRRFGTPYEQYF.

The table lists this clonotype with a few counts. The chain combines TRBV5-1 with TRBJ2-2; perhaps TRBD2 as D (6 bases). CDR3 length equals 14 residues. From germline, CDR1 is SGHRS and CDR2 YFSETQ. Trimming took off 6 bases at V and 4 bases at J, with 13 bases between the two ends. The CDR3 loop is CASMETRVTGELFF. CDR3 in DNA: TGCGCCAGCATGGAGACTAGAGTCACCGGGGAGCTGTTTTTT.

This clonotype has ten or more counts. The chain links TRBV7-6 to TRBJ1-1; D gene unclear. The CDR3 has 12 residues. V was clipped by 5 bases and J by 1 base, with 5 bases between them. Germline-derived CDR1 and CDR2 are SGHVS and FNYEAQ. The CDR3 DNA reads as TGTGCCAGCAGCAACGGGAACACTGAAGCTTTCTTT. Translation gives CASSNGNTEAFF.

The rearrangement links TRBV28 to TRBJ2-7; D may be TRBD1 (5 bases). Between the trimmed V and J ends, which lost 4 bases and 3 bases, there was a span of 10 bases. The CDR3 extends over 13 amino acids. Germline CDR1 MDHEN, CDR2 SYDVKM. CDR3 sequence (DNA): TGTGCCAGCAGTTCCCCCGGACACTACGAGCAGTACTTC. Translation gives CASSSPGHYEQYF.

A few counts support this clonotype. V is TRBV3-1 and J is TRBJ2-3; the D gene is possibly TRBD2 (6 bases). V lost 8 bases and J lost 4, with 19 bases in between. The CDR3 consists of 15 residues. Germline-derived CDR1 and CDR2 are LGHDT and YNNKEL (reference sequence). The chain's CDR3 is CASSTAGSPADTQYF. In nucleotides, the CDR3 is TGTGCCAGCTCCACCGCGGGATCCCCCGCAGATACGCAGTATTTT.

Only a few counts were recorded for this clonotype. This chain joins TRBV5-1 and TRBJ2-2; D ambiguous. Germline assignment: CDR1 SGHRS and CDR2 YFSETQ. Trimming took 0 bases from V and 5 from J, leaving 17 bases between them. CDR3 length: 17 amino acids. The CDR3: CASSLAGSAGPTGELFF. The CDR3 DNA sequence: TGCGCCAGCAGCTTGGCCGGATCGGCCGGGCCAACCGGGGAGCTGTTTTTT.

This clonotype was counted between two and nine times. The chain recombines TRBV12-3 or TRBV12-4 with TRBJ2-1; possible D gene TRBD2, 6 bases. Trimming pared 7 bases from V and 6 bases from J, leaving 19 bases between. CDR3 length equals 15 residues. In DNA, the CDR3 is TGTGCCAGCACTGACGGGACTTCCTTCCCCAATGAGCAGTTCTTC. Amino acid sequence: CASTDGTSFPNEQFF.

This clonotype was counted a few times. The chain recombines TRBV12-3 or TRBV12-4 with TRBJ2-7, with D possibly matching TRBD2 (6 bases). This CDR3 spans 15 amino acids. The V end was cut by 5 bases, the J end by 3 bases, with 17 bases between. DNA of the CDR3: TGTGCCAGCAGTCCCCTCGGGGGAGTGGGCTACGAGCAGTACTTC. Encoded protein: CASSPLGGVGYEQYF.

The chain combines TRBV4-1 with TRBJ2-7; no definite D call. With 5 bases removed from V and 3 bases from J, the gap between germline ends came to 17 bases. This CDR3 spans 15 amino acids. Germline CDR1 is MGHRA and CDR2 is YSYEKL. CDR3 sequence: CASSNKMDQGYEQYF. The CDR3 nucleotides read TGCGCCAGCAGCAACAAGATGGACCAAGGCTACGAGCAGTACTTC.

This clonotype was counted at least ten times. J is TRBJ2-1 and V is TRBV6-5; D is unresolved. The ends were cut back, 6 bases at V and 0 bases at J, with 15 bases in the middle. The length of the CDR3 is 16 residues. Germline assignment: CDR1 MNHEY and CDR2 SVGAGI. CDR3 coding DNA: TGTGCCAGCAGCTTAACGTGGGCGCCCTCCTACAATGAGCAGTTCTTC. Encoded protein: CASSLTWAPSYNEQFF.

This clonotype was observed many times. V and J are TRBV5-1 and TRBJ1-4; a weak D match, TRBD1 (5 bases). The CDR3 is made up of 17 amino acids. V was shortened by 5 bases and J by 0 bases, with 17 bases between the two germline ends. CDR1 SGHRS and CDR2 YFSETQ come from the germline V gene. DNA of the CDR3: TGCGCCAGCAGGAGGGACGTGGTACCCCCAACTAATGAAAAACTGTTTTTT. It encodes CASRRDVVPPTNEKLFF.

This clonotype has a handful of counts. The rearrangement uses TRBV2 and TRBJ1-5; D is unclear. Per the germline V gene, CDR1 is SNHLY and CDR2 is FYNNEI. The V gene lost 4 bases and the J gene lost 5 bases, with 9 bases spanning the gap. This CDR3 is 13 amino acids long. The DNA of the CDR3 is TGTGCCAGCAGTGGGGGAGGGTATCAGCCCCAGCATTTT. Encoded protein: CASSGGGYQPQHF.

This clonotype was recorded at least ten times. V gene TRBV27 combines with J gene TRBJ1-1; D unresolved. CDR1 and CDR2 (germline): MNHEY, SMNVEV (reference sequence). V was cut by 0 bases and J by 13 bases, with 21 bases left in between. The CDR3 runs 15 residues. The CDR3 DNA is TGTGCCAGCAGTTTATCTGGCCGGGTCAGAGGAGTGGTTTTCTTT. Translated, it gives CASSLSGRVRGVVFF.

This clonotype was counted between two and nine times. J is TRBJ1-1 and V is TRBV21-1; TRBD1, the D gene given by the table, was not confirmed from the DNA. TRBV21-1 is given as a pseudogene. CDR3 length: 13 amino acids. The chain's CDR3 is CARADRPNTEAFF. DNA of the CDR3: TGTGCCCGCGCGGACAGACCGAACACTGAAGCTTTCTTT.

This clonotype was observed at least ten times. V is TRBV20-1 and J is TRBJ2-3, with D possibly TRBD2 on 6 matching bases. The CDR3 totals 12 residues. V lost 2 bases to trimming and J lost 12 bases, with 15 bases between them. Germline V lookup: CDR1 DFQATT, CDR2 SNEGSKA (reference sequence). This CDR3 is CSARLGGIPQYF. DNA for the CDR3: TGCAGTGCTAGATTAGGCGGGATTCCCCAGTATTTT.

This clonotype has a count of ten or more. The J gene is TRBJ2-7, the V gene TRBV12-3 or TRBV12-4, with D uncertain. The CDR3 sequence is 13 residues long. The germline V and J ends were trimmed by 5 bases and 4 bases, with 12 bases remaining between them. The CDR3 region has the DNA TGTGCCAGCAGTCCAACACAACAGTACGAGCAGTACTTC. Translating it yields CASSPTQQYEQYF.

The V gene is TRBV24-1, the J gene TRBJ2-2; tentative D call: TRBD2 (5 bases). CDR1 and CDR2 from the germline V gene are KGHDR and SFDVKD. This CDR3 region has 13 residues. Trimming removed 9 bases at V and 0 bases at J, with 7 bases between. Written as DNA, the CDR3 is TGTGCCACCGAGGGAACGAACACCGGGGAGCTGTTTTTT. Protein product: CATEGTNTGELFF.

The table lists this clonotype with a few counts. V gene TRBV2 combines with J gene TRBJ2-3; D is unclear. Germline V lookup: CDR1 SNHLY, CDR2 FYNNEI. The germline V and J ends were trimmed by 5 bases and 6 bases, with 21 bases remaining between them. The CDR3 is 16 residues long. The DNA of the CDR3 is TGTGCCAGCAGTACCATGGACCTGGCCTCCGTGGATACGCAGTATTTT. Amino acid sequence: CASSTMDLASVDTQYF.

V gene TRBV5-1 combines with J gene TRBJ2-7, with TRBD2 matching 8 bases. The germline V gene encodes CDR1 SGHRS and CDR2 YFSETQ. There are 14 residues in the CDR3. J lost 6 bases, V lost 3 bases, and 8 bases had no gene match. In DNA, the CDR3 is TGCGCCAGCAGCTCCTTAATGGCGGGAGGCGAGCAGTACTTC. Translated: CASSSLMAGGEQYF. The entire variable domain, with the rest obtained from reference TRBV5-1 and TRBJ2-7, is as follows: KAGVTQTPRYLIKTRGQQVTLSCSPISGHRSVSWYQQTPGQGLQFLFEYFSETQRNKGNFPGRFSGRQFSNSRSEMNVSTLELGDSALYLCASSSLMAGGEQYFGPGTRLTVT.

The chain is built from TRBV5-1 and TRBJ1-1; 8 positions agree with TRBD1. This CDR3 is 14 amino acids long. CDR1 is SGHRS, CDR2 YFSETQ, per germline. V lost 3 bases to trimming and J lost 6 bases; unmatched junction nucleotides: 7. DNA of the CDR3: TGCGCCAGCAGCTCTAGACAGGGGCGCGCTGAAGCTTTCTTT. Translation gives CASSSRQGRAEAFF. Filled out from reference TRBV5-1 and TRBJ1-1, the complete variable domain reads KAGVTQTPRYLIKTRGQQVTLSCSPISGHRSVSWYQQTPGQGLQFLFEYFSETQRNKGNFPGRFSGRQFSNSRSEMNVSTLELGDSALYLCASSSRQGRAEAFFGQGTRLTVV.

J is TRBJ2-2 and V is TRBV12-3 or TRBV12-4, with D perhaps given as TRBD1 or TRBD2 (6 bases each). V was trimmed by 8 bases and J by 0 bases, leaving 13 bases between them. The CDR3 runs to 15 residues. The CDR3 loop reads CASGSGATNTGELFF. The DNA of the CDR3 is TGTGCCAGCGGATCGGGGGCCACGAACACCGGGGAGCTGTTTTTT.